The present entry profiles one T cell receptor beta chain with its context. Its target is unknown. Germline values: CDR1 SGHRS, CDR2 YFSETQ. V lost 6 bases, J lost 0 bases, and 5 bases stayed unmatched. The CDR3 length is 14 residues. Produced via immunoSEQ multiplex PCR; TCRdb's table is partial and in-frame only. The sample lists thousands of clones; about 72% were seen once. The entry originates in a study of T cell repertoires in ileal Crohn's disease. Study-level findings and limits: All patients with clonality above 26.8% had endoscopic recurrence. Clonal expansions were more frequent in active smokers than non-smokers at surgery.

The chain has TRBV5-1 and TRBJ2-5; 7 bases map to TRBD2. This receptor was taken from an adult with Crohn's disease. The sample was ileal tissue. The CDR3 is CASTRGGYQETQYF. The CDR3 DNA follows: TGCGCCAGCACCCGCGGGGGATACCAAGAGACCCAGTACTTC.